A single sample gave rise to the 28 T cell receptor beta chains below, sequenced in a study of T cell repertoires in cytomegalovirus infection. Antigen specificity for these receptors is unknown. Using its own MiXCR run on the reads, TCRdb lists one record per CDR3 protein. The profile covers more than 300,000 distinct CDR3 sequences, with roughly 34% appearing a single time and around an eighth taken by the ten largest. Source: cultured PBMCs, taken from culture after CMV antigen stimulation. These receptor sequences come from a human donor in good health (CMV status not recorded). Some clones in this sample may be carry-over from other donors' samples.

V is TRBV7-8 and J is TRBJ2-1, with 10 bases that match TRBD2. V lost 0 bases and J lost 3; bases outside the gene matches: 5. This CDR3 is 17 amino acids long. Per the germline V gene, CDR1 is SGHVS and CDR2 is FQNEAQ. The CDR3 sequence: CASSLAQWTSGYNEQFF. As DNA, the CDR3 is TGTGCCAGCAGCTTAGCCCAGTGGACTAGCGGCTACAATGAGCAGTTCTTC.

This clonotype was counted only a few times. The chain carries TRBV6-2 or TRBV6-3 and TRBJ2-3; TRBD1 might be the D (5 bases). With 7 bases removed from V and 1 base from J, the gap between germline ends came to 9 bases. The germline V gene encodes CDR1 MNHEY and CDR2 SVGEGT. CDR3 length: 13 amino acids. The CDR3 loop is CASKMTGTDTQYF. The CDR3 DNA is TGTGCCAGCAAGATGACAGGCACAGATACGCAGTATTTT.

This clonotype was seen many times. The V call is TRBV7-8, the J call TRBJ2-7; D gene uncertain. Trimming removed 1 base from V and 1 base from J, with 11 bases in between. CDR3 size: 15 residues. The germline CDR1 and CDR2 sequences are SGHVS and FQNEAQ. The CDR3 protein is CASSLEGTHSYEQYV. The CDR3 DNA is TGTGCCAGCAGCTTAGAGGGTACGCATTCCTACGAGCAGTACGTC.

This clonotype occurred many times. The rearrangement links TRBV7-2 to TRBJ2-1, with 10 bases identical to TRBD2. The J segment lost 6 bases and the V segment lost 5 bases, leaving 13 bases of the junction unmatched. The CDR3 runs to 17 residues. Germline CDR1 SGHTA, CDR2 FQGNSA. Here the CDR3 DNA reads TGTGCCAGCAGCCCAACCCTAATAGCGGGAGGAACCAATGAGCAGTTCTTC. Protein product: CASSPTLIAGGTNEQFF.

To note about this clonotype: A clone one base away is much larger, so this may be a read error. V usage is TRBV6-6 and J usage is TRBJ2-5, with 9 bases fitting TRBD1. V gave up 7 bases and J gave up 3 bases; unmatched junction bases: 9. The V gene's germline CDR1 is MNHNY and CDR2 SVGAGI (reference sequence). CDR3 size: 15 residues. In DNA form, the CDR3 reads TGTGCCAGCAATTATGGAACAGGGGGCAAAGAGACCCAGTACTTC. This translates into CASNYGTGGKETQYF.

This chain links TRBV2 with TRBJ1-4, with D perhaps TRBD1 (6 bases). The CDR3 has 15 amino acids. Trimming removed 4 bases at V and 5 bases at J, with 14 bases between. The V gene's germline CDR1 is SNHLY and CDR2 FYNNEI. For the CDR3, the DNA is TGTGCCAGCAGTGGAGGGGGGACCAGAAATGAAAAACTGTTTTTT. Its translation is CASSGGGTRNEKLFF.

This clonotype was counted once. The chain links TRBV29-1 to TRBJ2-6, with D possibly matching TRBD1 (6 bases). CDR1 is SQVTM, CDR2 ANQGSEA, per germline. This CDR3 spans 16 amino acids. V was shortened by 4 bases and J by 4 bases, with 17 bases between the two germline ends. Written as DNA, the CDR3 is TGCAGCGTTGCGGGGCAGGGGATCATCGGGGCCAACGTCCTGACTTTC. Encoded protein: CSVAGQGIIGANVLTF. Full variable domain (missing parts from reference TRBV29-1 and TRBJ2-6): SAVISQKPSRDICQRGTSLTIQCQVDSQVTMMFWYRQQPGQSLTLIATANQGSEATYESGFVIDKFPISRPNLTFSTLTVSNMSPEDSSIYLCSVAGQGIIGANVLTFGAGSRLTVL.

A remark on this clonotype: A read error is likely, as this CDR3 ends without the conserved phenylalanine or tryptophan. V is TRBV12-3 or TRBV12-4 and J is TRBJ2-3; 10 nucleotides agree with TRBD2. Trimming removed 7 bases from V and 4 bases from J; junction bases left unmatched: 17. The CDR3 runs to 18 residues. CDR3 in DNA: TGTGCCAGCAATCCTTCCCACCCGGGACTAGCGTCGGCAGATACGCAGTATTTG. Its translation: CASNPSHPGLASADTQYL.

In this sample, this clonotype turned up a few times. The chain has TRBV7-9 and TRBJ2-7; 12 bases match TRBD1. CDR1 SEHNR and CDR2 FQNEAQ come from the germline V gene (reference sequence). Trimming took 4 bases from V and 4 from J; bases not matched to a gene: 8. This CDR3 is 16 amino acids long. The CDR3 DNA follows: TGTGCCAGCAGCTCCCCCGGGGGACAGGGGGCTTACGAGCAGTACTTC. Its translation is CASSSPGGQGAYEQYF.

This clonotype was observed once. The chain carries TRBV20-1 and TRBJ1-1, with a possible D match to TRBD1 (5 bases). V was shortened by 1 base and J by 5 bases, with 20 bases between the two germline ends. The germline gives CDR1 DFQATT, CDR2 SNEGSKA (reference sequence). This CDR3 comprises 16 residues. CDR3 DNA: TGCAGTGCTAGAGTTGGGGCAGGGATTGACCGGACTGAAGCTTTCTTT. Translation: CSARVGAGIDRTEAFF.

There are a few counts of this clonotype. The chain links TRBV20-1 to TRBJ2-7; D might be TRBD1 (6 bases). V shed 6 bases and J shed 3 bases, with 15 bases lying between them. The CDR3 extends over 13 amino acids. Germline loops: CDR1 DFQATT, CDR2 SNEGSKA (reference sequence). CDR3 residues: CSAPLGAIYEQYF. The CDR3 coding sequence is TGCAGTGCCCCTCTGGGGGCAATCTACGAGCAGTACTTC.

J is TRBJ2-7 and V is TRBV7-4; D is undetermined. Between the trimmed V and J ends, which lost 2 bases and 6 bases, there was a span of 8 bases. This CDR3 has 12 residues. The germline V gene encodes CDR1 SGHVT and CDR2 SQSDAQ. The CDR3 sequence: CASSLIESEQYF. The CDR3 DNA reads TGTGCCAGCAGCTTAATTGAGTCCGAGCAGTACTTC.

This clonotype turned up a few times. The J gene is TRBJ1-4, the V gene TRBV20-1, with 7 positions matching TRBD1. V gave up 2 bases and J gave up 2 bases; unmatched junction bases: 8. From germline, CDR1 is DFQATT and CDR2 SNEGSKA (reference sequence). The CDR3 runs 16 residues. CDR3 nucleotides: TGCAGTGCTAGAACAGGGGCTACGGCGACTAATGAAAAACTGTTTTTT. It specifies CSARTGATATNEKLFF.

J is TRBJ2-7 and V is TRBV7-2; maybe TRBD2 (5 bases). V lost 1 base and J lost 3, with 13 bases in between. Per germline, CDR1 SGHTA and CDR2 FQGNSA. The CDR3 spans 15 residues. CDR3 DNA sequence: TGTGCCAGCAGCTTAGGGCGGGCGGAAGGCTACGAGCAGTACGTC. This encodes CASSLGRAEGYEQYV.

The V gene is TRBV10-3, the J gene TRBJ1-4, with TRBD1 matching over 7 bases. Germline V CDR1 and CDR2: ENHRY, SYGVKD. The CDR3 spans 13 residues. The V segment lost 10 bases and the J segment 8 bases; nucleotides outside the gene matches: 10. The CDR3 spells CATSGTVGEKLFF. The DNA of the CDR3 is TGTGCCACGTCCGGGACAGTCGGGGAAAAACTGTTTTTT.

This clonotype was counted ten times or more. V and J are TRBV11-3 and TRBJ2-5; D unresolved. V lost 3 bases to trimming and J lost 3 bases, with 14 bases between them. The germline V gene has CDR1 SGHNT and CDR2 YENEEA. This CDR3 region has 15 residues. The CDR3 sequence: CASSFSNWPEETQYF. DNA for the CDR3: TGTGCCAGCAGCTTCTCGAATTGGCCAGAAGAGACCCAGTACTTC.

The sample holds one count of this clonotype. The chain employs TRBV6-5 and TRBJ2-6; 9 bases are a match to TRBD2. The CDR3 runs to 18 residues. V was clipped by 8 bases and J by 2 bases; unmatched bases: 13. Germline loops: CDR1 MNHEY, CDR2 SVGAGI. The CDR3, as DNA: TGTGCCAGCTACGCTAGAAGGCTAGCGGGACCTGGGGCCAACGTCCTGACTTTC. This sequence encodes CASYARRLAGPGANVLTF.

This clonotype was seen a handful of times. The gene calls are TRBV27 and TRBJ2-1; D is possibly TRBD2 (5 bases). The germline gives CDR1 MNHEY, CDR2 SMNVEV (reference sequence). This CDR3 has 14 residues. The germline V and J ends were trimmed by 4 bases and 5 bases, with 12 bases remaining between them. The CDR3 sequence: CASSYGNIHNEQFF. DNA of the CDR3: TGTGCCAGCAGTTACGGGAACATTCACAATGAGCAGTTCTTC.

The CDR3 nucleotides are TGTGCTAGTGGTTTGACGCAACCTAGCGGGAGATTGGATGAGCAGTTCTTC. Protein: CASGLTQPSGRLDEQFF. This chain connects TRBV12-5 to TRBJ2-1, with TRBD2 matching over 10 bases. CDR3 length: 17 amino acids. The trim removed 2 bases at V and 8 bases at J, leaving 12 bases unmatched. Germline-derived CDR1 and CDR2 are LGHNT and FRNRAP.

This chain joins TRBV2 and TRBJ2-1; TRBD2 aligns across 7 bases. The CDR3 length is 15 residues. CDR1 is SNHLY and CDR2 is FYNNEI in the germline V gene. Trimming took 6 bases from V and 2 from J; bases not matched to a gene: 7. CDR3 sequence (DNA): TGTGCCAGCAGGTCTTCCGGGAGGACCTACAATGAGCAGTTCTTC. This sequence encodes CASRSSGRTYNEQFF.

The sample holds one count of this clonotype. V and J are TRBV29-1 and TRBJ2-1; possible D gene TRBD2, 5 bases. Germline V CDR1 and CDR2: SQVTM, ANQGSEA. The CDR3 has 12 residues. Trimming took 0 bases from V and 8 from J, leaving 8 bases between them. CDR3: CSVEEGRDEQFF. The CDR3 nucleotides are TGCAGCGTTGAAGAAGGGAGAGATGAGCAGTTCTTC.

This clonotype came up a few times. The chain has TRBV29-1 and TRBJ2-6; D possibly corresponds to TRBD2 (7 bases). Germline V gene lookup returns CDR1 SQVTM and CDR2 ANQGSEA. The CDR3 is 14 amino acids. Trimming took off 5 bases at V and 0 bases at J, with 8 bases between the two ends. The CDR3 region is CSVRGASGANVLTF. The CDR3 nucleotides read TGCAGCGTTCGGGGGGCCTCTGGGGCCAACGTCCTGACTTTC.

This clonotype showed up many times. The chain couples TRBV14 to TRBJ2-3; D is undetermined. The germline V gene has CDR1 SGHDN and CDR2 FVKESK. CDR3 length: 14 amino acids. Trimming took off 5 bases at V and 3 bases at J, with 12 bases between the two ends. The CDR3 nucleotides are TGTGCCAGCAGCATTGGCTCAGCGACAGATACGCAGTATTTT. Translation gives CASSIGSATDTQYF.

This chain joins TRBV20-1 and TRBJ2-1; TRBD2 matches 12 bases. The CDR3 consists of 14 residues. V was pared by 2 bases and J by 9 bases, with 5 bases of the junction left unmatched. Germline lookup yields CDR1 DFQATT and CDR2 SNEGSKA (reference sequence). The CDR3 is CSARSGTSGSEQFF. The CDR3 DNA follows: TGCAGTGCTAGATCCGGGACTAGCGGGTCTGAGCAGTTCTTC.

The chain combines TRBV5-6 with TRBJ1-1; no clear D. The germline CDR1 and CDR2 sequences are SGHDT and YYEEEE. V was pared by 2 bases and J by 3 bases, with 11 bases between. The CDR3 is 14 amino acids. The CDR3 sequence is CASSFVRMDTEAFF. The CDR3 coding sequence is TGTGCCAGCAGCTTCGTCAGGATGGACACTGAAGCTTTCTTT.

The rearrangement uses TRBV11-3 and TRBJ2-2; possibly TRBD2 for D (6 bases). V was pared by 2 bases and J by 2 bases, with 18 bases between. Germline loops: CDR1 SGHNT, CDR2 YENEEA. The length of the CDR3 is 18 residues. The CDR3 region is CASSLQLGLTHNTGELFF. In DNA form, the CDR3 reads TGTGCCAGCAGCTTACAGTTGGGACTGACTCATAACACCGGGGAGCTGTTTTTT.

CDR3 in amino acids: CASSFRGSEYEQYV. CDR3 in DNA: TGTGCCAGCAGCTTCCGGGGTAGCGAATACGAGCAGTACGTC. The chain couples TRBV7-2 to TRBJ2-7, with D possibly being TRBD2 (5 bases). CDR3 size: 14 residues. The ends were cut back, 3 bases at V and 4 bases at J, with 13 bases in the middle. CDR1 is SGHTA, CDR2 FQGNSA, per germline.

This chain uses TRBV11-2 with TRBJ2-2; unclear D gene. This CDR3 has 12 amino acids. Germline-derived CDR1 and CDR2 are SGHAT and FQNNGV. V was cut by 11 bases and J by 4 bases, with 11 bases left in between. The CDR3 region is CASLFVTGELFF. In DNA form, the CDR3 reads TGTGCCTCGCTTTTCGTCACCGGGGAGCTGTTTTTT.